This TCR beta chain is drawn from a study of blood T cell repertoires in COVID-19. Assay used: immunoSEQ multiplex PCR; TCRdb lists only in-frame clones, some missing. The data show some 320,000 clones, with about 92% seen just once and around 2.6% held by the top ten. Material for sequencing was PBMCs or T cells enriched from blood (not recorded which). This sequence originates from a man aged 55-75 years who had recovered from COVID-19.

CDR3 residues: CASSLQTSGGPDTQYF. The CDR3 DNA reads TGTGCCAGCTCACTTCAGACTAGCGGGGGCCCAGATACGCAGTATTTT. V usage is TRBV18 and J usage is TRBJ2-3; 12 bases map to TRBD2. The CDR3 consists of 16 residues. Germline CDR1 is KGHSH and CDR2 is LQKENI. The V gene end was trimmed by 4 bases and the J gene end by 4 bases; junction bases not matched to a gene: 6.